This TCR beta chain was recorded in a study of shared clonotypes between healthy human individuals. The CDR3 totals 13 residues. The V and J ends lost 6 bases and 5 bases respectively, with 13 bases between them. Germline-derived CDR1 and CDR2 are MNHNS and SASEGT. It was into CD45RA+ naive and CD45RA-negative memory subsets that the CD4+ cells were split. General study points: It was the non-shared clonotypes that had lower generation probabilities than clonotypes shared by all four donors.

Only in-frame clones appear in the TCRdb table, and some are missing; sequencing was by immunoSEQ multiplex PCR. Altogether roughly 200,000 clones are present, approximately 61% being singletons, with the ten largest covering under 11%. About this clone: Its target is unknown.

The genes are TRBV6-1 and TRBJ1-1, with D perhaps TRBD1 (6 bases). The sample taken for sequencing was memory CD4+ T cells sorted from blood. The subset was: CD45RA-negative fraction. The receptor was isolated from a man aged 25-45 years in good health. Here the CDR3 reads CASRQSGETEAFF. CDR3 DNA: TGTGCCAGCAGACAATCAGGGGAGACTGAAGCTTTCTTT.